This TCR beta chain was documented in a study of blood T cell repertoires in COVID-19. This clone turned up a few times. Additional DNA sequences in this sample encode the identical CDR3. Profiling relied on immunoSEQ multiplex PCR, and the TCRdb table lists in-frame clones only, not all of them. The sample holds 350,000 to 500,000 clones, roughly 88% seen once. The CDR3 spans 13 residues. Germline V gives CDR1 SNHLY, CDR2 FYNNEI. Trimming removed 2 bases from V and 5 bases from J, with 9 bases in between. Participants spanned ages 18 to 89 years and resided in roughly 22 US areas. Categorization into cohorts depended on clinical history that participants reported.

The chain joins TRBV2 to TRBJ1-1, with D possibly being TRBD1 (5 bases). Sample: PBMCs or T cells enriched from blood (not recorded which). The TCR originated in a woman between 18 and 30 years old who had been exposed to COVID-19. This CDR3 reads CASSESGGTEAFF. CDR3 nucleotide sequence: TGTGCCAGCAGTGAATCTGGGGGGACTGAAGCTTTCTTT.